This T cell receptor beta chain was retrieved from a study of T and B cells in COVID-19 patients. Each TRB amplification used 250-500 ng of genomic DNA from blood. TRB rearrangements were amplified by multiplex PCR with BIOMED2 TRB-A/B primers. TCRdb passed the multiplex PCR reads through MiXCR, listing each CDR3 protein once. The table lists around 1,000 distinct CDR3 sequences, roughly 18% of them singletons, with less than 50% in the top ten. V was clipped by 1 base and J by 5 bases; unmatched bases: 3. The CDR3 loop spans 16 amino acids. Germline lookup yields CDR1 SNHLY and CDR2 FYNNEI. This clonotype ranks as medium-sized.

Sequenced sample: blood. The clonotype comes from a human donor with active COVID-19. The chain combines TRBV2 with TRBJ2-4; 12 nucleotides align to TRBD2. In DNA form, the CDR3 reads TGTGCCAGCAGTGAAGGGACTAGCGGGGTAGAAAACATTCAGTACTTC. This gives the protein CASSEGTSGVENIQYF. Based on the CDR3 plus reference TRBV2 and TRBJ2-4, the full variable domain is EPEVTQTPSHQVTQMGQEVILRCVPISNHLYFYWYRQILGQKVEFLVSFYNNEISEKSEIFDDQFSVERPDGSNFTLKIRSTKLEDSAMYFCASSEGTSGVENIQYFGAGTRLSVL.